This TCR beta chain was recovered during a study of cytotoxic CD8 clonotypes in ibrutinib-treated CLL. Across the study: Among responders, 24 were partial and 2 complete; after median approximately 62 months, roughly 14 stayed remitted and 12 progressed. Response specimens were obtained following a median treatment duration of roughly 12 months, with a range of 6 to 36.

Germline V gene data show CDR1 as LGHNT and CDR2 as FRNRAP. The ends were cut back, 2 bases at V and 2 bases at J, with 9 bases in the middle. The CDR3 consists of 14 residues. Assay used: immunoSEQ multiplex PCR; TCRdb lists only in-frame clones, some missing. The sample includes over 250,000 clones, approximately 76% of them seen just once. Only a few counts were recorded for this clone. The antigen is undetermined. Whole-study findings and limits: With treatment, public clonotypes, which were uncommon, either contracted or remained stable.

Sequenced material: PBMCs, taken at disease progression, from a patient treated with ibrutinib. The clonotype was recovered from a human donor with chronic lymphocytic leukemia. This rearrangement joins TRBV12-5 to TRBJ1-1; no firm D call. The CDR3: CASGLLQTNTEAFF. CDR3 in DNA: TGTGCTAGTGGTTTGTTACAGACTAACACTGAAGCTTTCTTT.